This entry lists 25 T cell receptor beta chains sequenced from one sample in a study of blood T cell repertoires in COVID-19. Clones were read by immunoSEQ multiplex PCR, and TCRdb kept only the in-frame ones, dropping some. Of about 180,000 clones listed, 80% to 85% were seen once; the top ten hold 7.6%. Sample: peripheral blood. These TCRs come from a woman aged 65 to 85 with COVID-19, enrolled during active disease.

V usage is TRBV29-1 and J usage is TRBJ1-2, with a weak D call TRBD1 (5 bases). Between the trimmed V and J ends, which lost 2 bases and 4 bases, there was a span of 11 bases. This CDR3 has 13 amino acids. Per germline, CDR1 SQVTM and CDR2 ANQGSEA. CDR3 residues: CSVESGGLYGYTF. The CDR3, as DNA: TGCAGCGTTGAATCCGGGGGTCTCTATGGCTACACCTTC.

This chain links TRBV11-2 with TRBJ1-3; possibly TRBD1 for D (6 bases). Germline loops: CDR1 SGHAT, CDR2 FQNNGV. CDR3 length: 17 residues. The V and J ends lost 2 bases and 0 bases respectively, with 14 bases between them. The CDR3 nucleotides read TGTGCCAGCAGCTTAACGAGACAGGTTTACTCTGGAAACACCATATATTTT. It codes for CASSLTRQVYSGNTIYF.

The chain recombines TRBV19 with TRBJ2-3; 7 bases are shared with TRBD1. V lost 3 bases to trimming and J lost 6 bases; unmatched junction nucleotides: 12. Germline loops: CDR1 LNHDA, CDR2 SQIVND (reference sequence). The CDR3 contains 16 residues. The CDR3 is CASSIFPGQTWDTQYF. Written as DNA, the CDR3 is TGTGCCAGTAGTATTTTTCCGGGACAGACCTGGGATACGCAGTATTTT. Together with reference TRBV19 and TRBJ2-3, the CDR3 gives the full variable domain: DGGITQSPKYLFRKEGQNVTLSCEQNLNHDAMYWYRQDPGQGLRLIYYSQIVNDFQKGDIAEGYSVSREKKESFPLTVTSAQKNPTAFYLCASSIFPGQTWDTQYFGPGTRLTVL.

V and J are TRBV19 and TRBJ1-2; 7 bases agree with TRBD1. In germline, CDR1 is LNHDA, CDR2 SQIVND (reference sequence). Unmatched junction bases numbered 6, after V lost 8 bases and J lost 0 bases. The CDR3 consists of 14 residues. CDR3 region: CASRAGGANYGYTF. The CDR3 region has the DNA TGTGCCAGTCGAGCAGGGGGAGCTAACTATGGCTACACCTTC.

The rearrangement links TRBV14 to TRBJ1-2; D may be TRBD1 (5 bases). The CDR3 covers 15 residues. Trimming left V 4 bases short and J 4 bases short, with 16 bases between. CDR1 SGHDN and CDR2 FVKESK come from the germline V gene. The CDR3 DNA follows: TGTGCCAGCAGCCCACGGGGGGTTGGAAGCTATGGCTACACCTTC. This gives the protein CASSPRGVGSYGYTF.

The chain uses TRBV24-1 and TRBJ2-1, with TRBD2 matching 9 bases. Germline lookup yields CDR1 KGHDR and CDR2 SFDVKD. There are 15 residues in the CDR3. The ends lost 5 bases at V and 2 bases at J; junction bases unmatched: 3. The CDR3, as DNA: TGTGCCACCAGTGGAGCGGGAGGTCCCTACAATGAGCAGTTCTTC. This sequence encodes CATSGAGGPYNEQFF.

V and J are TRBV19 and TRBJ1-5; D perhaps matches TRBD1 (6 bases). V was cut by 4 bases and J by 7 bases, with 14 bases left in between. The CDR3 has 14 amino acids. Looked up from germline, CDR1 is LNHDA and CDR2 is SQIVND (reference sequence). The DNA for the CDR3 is TGTGCCAGTAGTAAACAGGGACGAGGGCAGCCCCAGCATTTT. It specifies CASSKQGRGQPQHF.

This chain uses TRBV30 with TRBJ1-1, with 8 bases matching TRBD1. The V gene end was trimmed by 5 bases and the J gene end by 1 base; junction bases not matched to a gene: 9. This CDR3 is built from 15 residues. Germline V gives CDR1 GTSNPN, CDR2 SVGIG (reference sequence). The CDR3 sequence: CAWDTGTGQNTEAFF. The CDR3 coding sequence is TGTGCCTGGGACACCGGGACAGGTCAGAACACTGAAGCTTTCTTT.

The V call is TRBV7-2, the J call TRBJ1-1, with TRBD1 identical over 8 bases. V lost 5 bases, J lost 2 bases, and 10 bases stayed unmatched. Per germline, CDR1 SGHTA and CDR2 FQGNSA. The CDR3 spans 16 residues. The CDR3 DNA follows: TGTGCCAGCAGCCGTGCAGGGACAGGAGATAACACTGAAGCTTTCTTT. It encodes CASSRAGTGDNTEAFF.

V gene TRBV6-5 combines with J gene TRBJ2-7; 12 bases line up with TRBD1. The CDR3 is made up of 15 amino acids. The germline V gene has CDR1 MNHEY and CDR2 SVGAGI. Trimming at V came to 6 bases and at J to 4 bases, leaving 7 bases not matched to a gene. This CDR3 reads CASSPGQGALYEQYF. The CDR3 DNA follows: TGTGCCAGCAGCCCGGGACAGGGGGCGTTATACGAGCAGTACTTC.

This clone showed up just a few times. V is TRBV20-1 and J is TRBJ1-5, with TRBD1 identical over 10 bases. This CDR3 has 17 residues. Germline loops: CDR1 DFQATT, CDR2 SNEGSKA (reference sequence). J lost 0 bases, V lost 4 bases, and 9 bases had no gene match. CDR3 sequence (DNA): TGCAGTGCTAATGACAGGGGGCTGGGTAGTAGCAATCAGCCCCAGCATTTT. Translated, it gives CSANDRGLGSSNQPQHF.

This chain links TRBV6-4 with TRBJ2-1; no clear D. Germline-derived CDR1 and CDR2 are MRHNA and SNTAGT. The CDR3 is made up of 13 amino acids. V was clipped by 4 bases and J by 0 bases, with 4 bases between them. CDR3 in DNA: TGTGCCAGCAGTGCGGGCTCCTACAATGAGCAGTTCTTC. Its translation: CASSAGSYNEQFF.

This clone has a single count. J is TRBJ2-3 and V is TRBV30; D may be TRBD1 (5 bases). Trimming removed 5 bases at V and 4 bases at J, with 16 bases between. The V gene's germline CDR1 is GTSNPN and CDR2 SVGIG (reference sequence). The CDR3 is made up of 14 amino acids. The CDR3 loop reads CAWRKGLMADTQYF. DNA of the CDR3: TGTGCCTGGCGAAAGGGGTTAATGGCAGATACGCAGTATTTT.

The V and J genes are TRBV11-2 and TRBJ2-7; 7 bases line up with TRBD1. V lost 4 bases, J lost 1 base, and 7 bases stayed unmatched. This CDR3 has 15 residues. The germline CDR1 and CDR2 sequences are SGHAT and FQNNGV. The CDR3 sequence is CASSSLTGRSYEQYF. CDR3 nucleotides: TGTGCCAGCAGCTCCCTGACAGGGCGGTCCTACGAGCAGTACTTC.

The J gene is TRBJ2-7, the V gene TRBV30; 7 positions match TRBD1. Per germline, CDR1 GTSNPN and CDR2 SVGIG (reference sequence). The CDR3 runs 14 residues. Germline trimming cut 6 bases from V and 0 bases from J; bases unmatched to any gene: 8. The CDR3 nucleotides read TGTGCCTGTCCGCGGACAGGTAGCTCCTACGAGCAGTACTTC. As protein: CACPRTGSSYEQYF.

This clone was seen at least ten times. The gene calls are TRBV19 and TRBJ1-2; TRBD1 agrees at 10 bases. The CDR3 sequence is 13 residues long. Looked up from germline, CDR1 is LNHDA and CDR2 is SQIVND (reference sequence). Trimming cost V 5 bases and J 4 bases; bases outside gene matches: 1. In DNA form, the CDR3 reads TGTGCCAGTAGTGGGGACAGGGGCTATGGCTACACCTTC. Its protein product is CASSGDRGYGYTF.

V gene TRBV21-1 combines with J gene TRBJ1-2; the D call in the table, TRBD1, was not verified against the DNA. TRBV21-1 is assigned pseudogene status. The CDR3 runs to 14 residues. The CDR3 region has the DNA TGTGCCAAAAGGAGAACAGGGGATAGCTATGGCTACACCTTC. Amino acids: CAKRRTGDSYGYTF.

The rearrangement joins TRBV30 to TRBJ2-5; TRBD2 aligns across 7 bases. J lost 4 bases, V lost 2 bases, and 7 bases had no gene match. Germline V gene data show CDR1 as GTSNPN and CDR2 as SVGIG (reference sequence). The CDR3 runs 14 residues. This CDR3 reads CAWSRREWVETQYF. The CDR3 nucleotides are TGTGCCTGGAGTAGGCGGGAGTGGGTAGAGACCCAGTACTTC. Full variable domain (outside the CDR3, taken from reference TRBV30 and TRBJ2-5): SQTIHQWPATLVQPVGSPLSLECTVEGTSNPNLYWYRQAAGRGLQLLFYSVGIGQISSEVPQNLSASRPQDRQFILSSKKLLLSDSGFYLCAWSRREWVETQYFGPGTRLLVL.

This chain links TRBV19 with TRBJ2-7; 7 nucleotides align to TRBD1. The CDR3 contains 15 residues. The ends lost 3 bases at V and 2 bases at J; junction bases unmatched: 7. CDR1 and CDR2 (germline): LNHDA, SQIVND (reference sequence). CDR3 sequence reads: CASSIRDSLPYEQYF. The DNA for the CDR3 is TGTGCCAGTAGTATCCGGGACAGTCTTCCCTACGAGCAGTACTTC. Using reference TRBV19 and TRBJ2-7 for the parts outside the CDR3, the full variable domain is DGGITQSPKYLFRKEGQNVTLSCEQNLNHDAMYWYRQDPGQGLRLIYYSQIVNDFQKGDIAEGYSVSREKKESFPLTVTSAQKNPTAFYLCASSIRDSLPYEQYFGPGTRLTVT.

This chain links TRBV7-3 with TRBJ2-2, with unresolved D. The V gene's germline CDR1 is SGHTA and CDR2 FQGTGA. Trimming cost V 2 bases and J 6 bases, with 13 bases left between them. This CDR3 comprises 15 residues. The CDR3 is CASSLVQVQAGELFF. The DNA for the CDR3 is TGTGCCAGCAGCTTAGTCCAGGTTCAGGCCGGGGAGCTGTTTTTT.

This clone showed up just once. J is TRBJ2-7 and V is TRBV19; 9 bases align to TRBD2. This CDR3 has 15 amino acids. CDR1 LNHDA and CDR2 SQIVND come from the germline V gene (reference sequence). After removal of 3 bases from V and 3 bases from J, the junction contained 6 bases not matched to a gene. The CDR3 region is CASSISAGGVYEQYF. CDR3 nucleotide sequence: TGTGCCAGTAGTATTTCAGCGGGAGGCGTCTACGAGCAGTACTTC.

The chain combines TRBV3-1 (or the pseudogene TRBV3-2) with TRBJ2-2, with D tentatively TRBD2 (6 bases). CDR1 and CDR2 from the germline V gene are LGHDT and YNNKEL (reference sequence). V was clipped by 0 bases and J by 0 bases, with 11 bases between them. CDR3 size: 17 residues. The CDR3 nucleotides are TGTGCCAGCAGCCAAGACGGAGGCGGGGCGAACACCGGGGAGCTGTTTTTT. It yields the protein CASSQDGGGANTGELFF.

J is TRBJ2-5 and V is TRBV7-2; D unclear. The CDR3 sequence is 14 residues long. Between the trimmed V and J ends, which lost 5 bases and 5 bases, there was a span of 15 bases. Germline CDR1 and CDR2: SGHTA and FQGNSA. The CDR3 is CASSPASRSETQYF. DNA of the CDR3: TGTGCCAGCAGCCCCGCGTCACGGTCGGAGACCCAGTACTTC.

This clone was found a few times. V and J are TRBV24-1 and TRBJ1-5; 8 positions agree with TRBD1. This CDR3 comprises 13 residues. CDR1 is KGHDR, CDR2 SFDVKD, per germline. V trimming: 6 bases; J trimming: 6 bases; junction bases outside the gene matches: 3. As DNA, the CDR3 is TGTGCCACCAGTAGCACAGGGGGTCAGCCCCAGCATTTT. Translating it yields CATSSTGGQPQHF.

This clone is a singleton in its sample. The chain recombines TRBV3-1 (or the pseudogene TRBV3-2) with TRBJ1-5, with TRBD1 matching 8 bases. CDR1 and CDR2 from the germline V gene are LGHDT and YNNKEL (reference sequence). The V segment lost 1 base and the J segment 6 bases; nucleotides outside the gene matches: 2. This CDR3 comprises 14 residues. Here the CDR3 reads CASSQGTGSQPQHF. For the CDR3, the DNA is TGTGCCAGCAGCCAAGGGACAGGGAGTCAGCCCCAGCATTTT.